This T cell receptor beta chain derives from a study of TIL therapy for anti-PD-1-resistant metastatic lung cancer. Study at large: Median tumor PD-L1 proportion score was about 6%. Median tumor mutation burden was roughly 1.5 mutations per megabase. Findings and caveats of the study: The baseline peripheral repertoire was partially replaced by infused TIL clonotypes that later decayed.

Turning to this clone: The antigen remains unidentified.

Time point reported: pre-treatment sample, taken before nivolumab and TIL therapy. This was the immunoSEQ v3 assay. Sequencing depth was about 2 million read pairs for survey level, roughly 5-6 million for deep. Method: immunoSEQ multiplex PCR; TCRdb's copy keeps in-frame clones and lacks some. The data show around 50,000 clones, 73% seen once. Trimming left V 2 bases short and J 8 bases short, with 11 bases between. The CDR3 extends over 14 amino acids. The germline CDR1 and CDR2 sequences are SGHNT and YYREEE (reference sequence). This TCR derives from a person aged 25-85 years with non-small cell lung cancer. The sample in question was blood, obtained at baseline. The chain joins TRBV5-4 to TRBJ1-6; tentative D call: TRBD1 (6 bases). This CDR3 reads CASSLTGADSPLHF. CDR3 bases: TGTGCCAGCAGCTTAACGGGGGCGGATTCACCCCTCCACTTT.